This is a list of T cell receptor beta chains from one sample in a study of blood T cells in healthy people across ages. TCRdb ran MiXCR on the 5' RACE reads and lists one entry per CDR3 protein. The data show 600,000 to 1,000,000 distinct CDR3 sequences, 58% seen once. Sequenced material: blood. Source of these receptors: a man between 25 and 39 years old in good health. CDR3s include the opening cysteine and the closing phenylalanine or tryptophan. D genes are given only for firm matches. Some rows have no size entry. The others give once, few or many, or a class for an expanded clone.

v_call: TRBV6-2/TRBV6-3; j_call: TRBJ2-3; clone_size: .; d_call: .; cdr3_nt: TGTGCCAGCAGCTGGTACTGGGATACGCAGTATTTT; cdr3_aa: CASSWYWDTQYF
v_call: TRBV10-1; j_call: TRBJ2-1; clone_size: few; d_call: TRBD1; cdr3_nt: TGCGCCAGCAGGATGGACAGGGCTGGGGATGAGCAGTTCTTC; cdr3_aa: CASRMDRAGDEQFF
v_call: TRBV5-1; j_call: TRBJ1-2; clone_size: .; d_call: TRBD1; cdr3_nt: TGCGCCAGCAGCGGAGGAGGGGGCGCAGGAGATGGCTACACCTTC; cdr3_aa: CASSGGGGAGDGYTF
v_call: TRBV10-3; j_call: TRBJ2-7; clone_size: once; d_call: TRBD1; cdr3_nt: TGTGCCATCAGAGGCGCCCAGGGGGTTTCCTACAATGAGCAGTACTTC; cdr3_aa: CAIRGAQGVSYNEQYF
v_call: TRBV9; j_call: TRBJ2-4; clone_size: .; d_call: .; cdr3_nt: TGTGCCAGCAGCACTTCGGACAATGAGTACATTCAGTACTTC; cdr3_aa: CASSTSDNEYIQYF
v_call: TRBV18; j_call: TRBJ1-2; clone_size: few; d_call: .; cdr3_nt: TGTGCCAGCTCACCACAGGAAAACTATGGCTACACCTTC; cdr3_aa: CASSPQENYGYTF
v_call: TRBV9; j_call: TRBJ1-1; clone_size: few; d_call: TRBD1; cdr3_nt: TGTGCCAGCAGCGCCGGACAGGGGGCGACCTGTGGGGCTTTCTTT; cdr3_aa: CASSAGQGATCGAFF
v_call: TRBV20-1; j_call: TRBJ1-2; clone_size: .; d_call: .; cdr3_nt: TGCAGTGCTTACTGGGGAGAAAATGGCTACACCTTC; cdr3_aa: CSAYWGENGYTF
v_call: TRBV9; j_call: TRBJ2-1; clone_size: few; d_call: .; cdr3_nt: TGTGCCAGCAGGGGGGGTGAGTCCTACAATGAGCAGTTCTTC; cdr3_aa: CASRGGESYNEQFF
v_call: TRBV4-1; j_call: TRBJ2-4; clone_size: few; d_call: .; cdr3_nt: TGCGCCAGCAGCCAAGATGACGATCTAGCCAAAAACATTCAGTACTTC; cdr3_aa: CASSQDDDLAKNIQYF
v_call: TRBV4-2; j_call: TRBJ2-1; clone_size: .; d_call: .; cdr3_nt: TGTGCCAGCAGCCAAGAGGAGGGACCCTATGAGCAGTTCTTC; cdr3_aa: CASSQEEGPYEQFF
v_call: TRBV20-1; j_call: TRBJ1-4; clone_size: .; d_call: .; cdr3_nt: TGCAGTGCTAGAGATTGGGAAGAGAATAATGAAAAACTGTTTTTT; cdr3_aa: CSARDWEENNEKLFF
v_call: TRBV7-6; j_call: TRBJ2-5; clone_size: .; d_call: .; cdr3_nt: TGTGCCAGCAGCTTATGGGTTGGGCGGGACCAAGAGACCCAGTACTTC; cdr3_aa: CASSLWVGRDQETQYF
v_call: TRBV12-3/TRBV12-4; j_call: TRBJ2-7; clone_size: few; d_call: .; cdr3_nt: TGTGCCAGCAGCAGGGCTACCTACGAGCAGTACTTC; cdr3_aa: CASSRATYEQYF
v_call: TRBV20-1; j_call: TRBJ2-1; clone_size: .; d_call: .; cdr3_nt: TGCAGTGCTAGGCTAGCCGGTAGATACAATGAGCAGTTCTTC; cdr3_aa: CSARLAGRYNEQFF
v_call: TRBV20-1; j_call: TRBJ2-3; clone_size: .; d_call: .; cdr3_nt: TGCAGTGCTAGAGATCAACTACGGAGTACCACAGATACGCAGTATTTT; cdr3_aa: CSARDQLRSTTDTQYF
v_call: TRBV12-3/TRBV12-4; j_call: TRBJ2-7; clone_size: few; d_call: .; cdr3_nt: TGTGCCAGCAGTTTTGGGGACGGCGCCTACGAGCAGTACTTC; cdr3_aa: CASSFGDGAYEQYF
v_call: TRBV15; j_call: TRBJ2-7; clone_size: .; d_call: .; cdr3_nt: TGTGCCACCAGCAGAGGTGGTAGCGGTCAAAATACGTACTTC; cdr3_aa: CATSRGGSGQNTYF
v_call: TRBV6-5; j_call: TRBJ1-1; clone_size: .; d_call: TRBD1; cdr3_nt: TGTGCCAGCAGTTACGGGGACAGGAGAAACACTGAAGCTTTCTTT; cdr3_aa: CASSYGDRRNTEAFF
v_call: TRBV20-1; j_call: TRBJ2-7; clone_size: .; d_call: .; cdr3_nt: TGCAGTGCTTACCCCCCGGGGGTTCCCTACGAGCAGTACTTC; cdr3_aa: CSAYPPGVPYEQYF
v_call: TRBV7-2; j_call: TRBJ1-2; clone_size: .; d_call: .; cdr3_nt: TGTGCCAGCAGCCCTATGGGAGGAGGTGGCTACACCTTC; cdr3_aa: CASSPMGGGGYTF
v_call: TRBV11-2; j_call: TRBJ2-7; clone_size: .; d_call: .; cdr3_nt: TGTGCCAGCAGCACACGATCGGGACTCAACTACGAGCAGTACTTC; cdr3_aa: CASSTRSGLNYEQYF
v_call: TRBV27; j_call: TRBJ2-1; clone_size: .; d_call: .; cdr3_nt: TGTGCCAGCAGTTTATCTCCAAACCACAATGAGCAGTTCTTC; cdr3_aa: CASSLSPNHNEQFF
v_call: TRBV11-1; j_call: TRBJ2-7; clone_size: .; d_call: .; cdr3_nt: TGTGCCAGCAGCTTAGGGGAAGGACAGCCGTACTTC; cdr3_aa: CASSLGEGQPYF
v_call: TRBV20-1; j_call: TRBJ2-7; clone_size: few; d_call: TRBD2; cdr3_nt: TGCAGTGCTCCCCACCGACTAGCGGGTAAATCCTACAATGAGCAGTACTTC; cdr3_aa: CSAPHRLAGKSYNEQYF
v_call: TRBV6-6; j_call: TRBJ2-3; clone_size: .; d_call: .; cdr3_nt: TGTGCCAGCAGTGGGGAATGGGGGACAGATACGCAGTATTTT; cdr3_aa: CASSGEWGTDTQYF
v_call: TRBV20-1; j_call: TRBJ1-1; clone_size: .; d_call: .; cdr3_nt: TGCAGCGTAACGAATCAGGTAAACACTGAAGCTTTCTTT; cdr3_aa: CSVTNQVNTEAFF
v_call: TRBV6-5; j_call: TRBJ1-2; clone_size: .; d_call: .; cdr3_nt: TGTGCCAGCAGTTACAATGTAGGAAGAACTAACTATGGCTACACCTTC; cdr3_aa: CASSYNVGRTNYGYTF
v_call: TRBV20-1; j_call: TRBJ2-7; clone_size: .; d_call: .; cdr3_nt: TGCAGTGCTAGCGGATTCTACAATGAGCAGTACTTC; cdr3_aa: CSASGFYNEQYF